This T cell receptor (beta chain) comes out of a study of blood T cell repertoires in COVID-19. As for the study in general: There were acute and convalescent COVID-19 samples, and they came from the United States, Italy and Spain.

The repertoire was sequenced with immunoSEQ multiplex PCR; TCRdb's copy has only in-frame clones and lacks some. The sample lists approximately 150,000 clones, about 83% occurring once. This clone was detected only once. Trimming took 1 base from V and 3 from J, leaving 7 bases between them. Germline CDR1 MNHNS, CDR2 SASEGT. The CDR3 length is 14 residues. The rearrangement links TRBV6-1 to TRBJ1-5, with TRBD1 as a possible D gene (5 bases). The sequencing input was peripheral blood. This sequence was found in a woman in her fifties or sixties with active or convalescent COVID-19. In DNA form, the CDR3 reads TGTGCCAGCAGTGAAGGGGGCTACAATCAGCCCCAGCATTTT. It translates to CASSEGGYNQPQHF.